The rows below give T cell receptor beta chains drawn from one sample of a study of T-cell memory formation after mild COVID-19. A single record per CDR3 protein comes from TCRdb applying MiXCR to the 5' RACE reads. The table lists approximately 170,000 distinct CDR3 sequences, 13% of them singletons. The material sequenced was PBMCs or a T cell subset sorted from them (not recorded which). The receptor set was obtained from a young man who had mild COVID-19 (a few samples of this study predate the infection). Cell type and time point are not known. Each CDR3 is given without its conserved first and last residue. Fields, in order: clone size, D gene, V gene, CDR3 protein. A D gene is named only where the DNA matches it firmly. Clone sizes are given selectively: once, few, many, or a class where the clone is expanded.

-,-,TRBV7-9,ASSFGQGEETQY
few,-,TRBV7-9,ASSLPGSNTEAF
few,TRBD1,TRBV29-1,SVPEYKNRGTEAF
few,-,TRBV11-2,ASSLERGGDKTQY
-,TRBD2,TRBV5-1,ASSLRIAGGRTDTQY
-,-,TRBV6-2/TRBV6-3,ASRAGWSSGYT
few,-,TRBV4-1,ASSQGQLEGYTQY
few,TRBD1,TRBV6-6,ASGLGQGAYGYT
many,-,TRBV7-9,ASSLVRGWSTDTQY
few,TRBD1,TRBV7-9,ASSLGTADGRAF
many,-,TRBV7-2,ASSLRGASTEAF
-,-,TRBV10-2,ASRGAQGANVLT
many,-,TRBV6-2/TRBV6-3,ASGDTGELF
few,-,TRBV15,ATSRDRAIETQY
few,TRBD1,TRBV28,ASVGQGNTGELF
-,-,TRBV11-1,ASSLALTVNTGELF
few,-,TRBV11-2,ASRRIAARQETQY
many,-,TRBV4-1,ASSLQGTYKETQY
-,TRBD2,TRBV3-1,ASRRAGGPDTDTQY
few,-,TRBV28,ASSNAQASYGYT
few,-,TRBV5-1,ASSKGILNTEAF
few,-,TRBV6-2/TRBV6-3,ASTETDSNQPQH
-,-,TRBV2,AKQGAGANVLT
many,-,TRBV5-1,ASSLGGGPTGTQY
-,TRBD2,TRBV11-1,ASSPRGGRETQY
-,-,TRBV24-1,ATRGAYNEQF
few,-,TRBV5-8,ASSSTRSTDTQY
few,TRBD1,TRBV7-9,ASSPDRFAYEQY
few,TRBD1,TRBV2,ASRVDRGAYEQY
-,-,TRBV4-3,ASSQERAHNQPQH
-,TRBD1,TRBV28,AVASGQGYEQY
-,-,TRBV4-3,ASSPDPGTGNQPQH
-,-,TRBV18,ASSPQSGESNQPQH
many,TRBD2,TRBV10-3,AISKSGTSGAVDTQY
few,-,TRBV18,ATSLGPGELF
few,-,TRBV12-3/TRBV12-4,ASSLARAQY
few,-,TRBV12-3/TRBV12-4,ASSLGVYYGYT
-,TRBD2,TRBV11-2,ASSTLLTRGYNEQF
-,-,TRBV7-2,ASSLRMEETQY
few,-,TRBV7-9,ASSLGRGNSPLH
-,TRBD1,TRBV11-1,ASSFAGGLNTEAF
-,-,TRBV20-1,SARDPTRFNTGELF
few,-,TRBV18,ASSPQNSFNTGELF
few,-,TRBV6-5,ASSYSTAGQQETQY
-,TRBD2,TRBV5-1,ASSSLSGGGYNEQF
-,TRBD1,TRBV7-8,ASSPVTGGEETQY
few,-,TRBV29-1,SASGGRSGELF
-,-,TRBV30,AWSGGYGYT
-,-,TRBV20-1,SARRRERQETQY
many,-,TRBV4-1,ASSPPGLNTGELF